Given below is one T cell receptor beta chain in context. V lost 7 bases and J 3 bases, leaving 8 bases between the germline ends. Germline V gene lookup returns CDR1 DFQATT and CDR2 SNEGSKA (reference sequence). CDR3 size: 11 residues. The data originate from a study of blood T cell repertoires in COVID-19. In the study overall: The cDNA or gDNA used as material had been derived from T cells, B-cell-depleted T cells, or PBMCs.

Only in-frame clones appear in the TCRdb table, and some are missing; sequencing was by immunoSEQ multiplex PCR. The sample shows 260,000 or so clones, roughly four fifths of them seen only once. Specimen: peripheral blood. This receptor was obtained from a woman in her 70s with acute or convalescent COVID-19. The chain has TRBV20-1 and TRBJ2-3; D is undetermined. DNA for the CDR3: TGCAGTGTGTCGGGTACAGATACGCAGTATTTT. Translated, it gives CSVSGTDTQYF.